This T cell receptor (beta chain) was obtained from a study of blood T cell repertoires in COVID-19. Study details: The analysed material was cDNA or gDNA that came from T cells, B-cell-depleted T cells, or PBMCs.

Assay used: immunoSEQ multiplex PCR; TCRdb lists only in-frame clones, some missing. The table lists around 92,000 clones, roughly 89% of them singletons. This CDR3 region has 15 residues. The V segment lost 3 bases and the J segment 2 bases; nucleotides outside the gene matches: 4. Germline CDR1 is ENHRY and CDR2 is SYGVKD. The chain uses TRBV10-3 and TRBJ2-3; 8 bases align to TRBD2. This clonotype was sampled from a woman older than 75 with active COVID-19. The sequenced sample was peripheral blood. This CDR3 reads CAISELAAVTDTQYF. Here the CDR3 DNA reads TGTGCCATCAGTGAACTAGCGGCCGTCACAGATACGCAGTATTTT.